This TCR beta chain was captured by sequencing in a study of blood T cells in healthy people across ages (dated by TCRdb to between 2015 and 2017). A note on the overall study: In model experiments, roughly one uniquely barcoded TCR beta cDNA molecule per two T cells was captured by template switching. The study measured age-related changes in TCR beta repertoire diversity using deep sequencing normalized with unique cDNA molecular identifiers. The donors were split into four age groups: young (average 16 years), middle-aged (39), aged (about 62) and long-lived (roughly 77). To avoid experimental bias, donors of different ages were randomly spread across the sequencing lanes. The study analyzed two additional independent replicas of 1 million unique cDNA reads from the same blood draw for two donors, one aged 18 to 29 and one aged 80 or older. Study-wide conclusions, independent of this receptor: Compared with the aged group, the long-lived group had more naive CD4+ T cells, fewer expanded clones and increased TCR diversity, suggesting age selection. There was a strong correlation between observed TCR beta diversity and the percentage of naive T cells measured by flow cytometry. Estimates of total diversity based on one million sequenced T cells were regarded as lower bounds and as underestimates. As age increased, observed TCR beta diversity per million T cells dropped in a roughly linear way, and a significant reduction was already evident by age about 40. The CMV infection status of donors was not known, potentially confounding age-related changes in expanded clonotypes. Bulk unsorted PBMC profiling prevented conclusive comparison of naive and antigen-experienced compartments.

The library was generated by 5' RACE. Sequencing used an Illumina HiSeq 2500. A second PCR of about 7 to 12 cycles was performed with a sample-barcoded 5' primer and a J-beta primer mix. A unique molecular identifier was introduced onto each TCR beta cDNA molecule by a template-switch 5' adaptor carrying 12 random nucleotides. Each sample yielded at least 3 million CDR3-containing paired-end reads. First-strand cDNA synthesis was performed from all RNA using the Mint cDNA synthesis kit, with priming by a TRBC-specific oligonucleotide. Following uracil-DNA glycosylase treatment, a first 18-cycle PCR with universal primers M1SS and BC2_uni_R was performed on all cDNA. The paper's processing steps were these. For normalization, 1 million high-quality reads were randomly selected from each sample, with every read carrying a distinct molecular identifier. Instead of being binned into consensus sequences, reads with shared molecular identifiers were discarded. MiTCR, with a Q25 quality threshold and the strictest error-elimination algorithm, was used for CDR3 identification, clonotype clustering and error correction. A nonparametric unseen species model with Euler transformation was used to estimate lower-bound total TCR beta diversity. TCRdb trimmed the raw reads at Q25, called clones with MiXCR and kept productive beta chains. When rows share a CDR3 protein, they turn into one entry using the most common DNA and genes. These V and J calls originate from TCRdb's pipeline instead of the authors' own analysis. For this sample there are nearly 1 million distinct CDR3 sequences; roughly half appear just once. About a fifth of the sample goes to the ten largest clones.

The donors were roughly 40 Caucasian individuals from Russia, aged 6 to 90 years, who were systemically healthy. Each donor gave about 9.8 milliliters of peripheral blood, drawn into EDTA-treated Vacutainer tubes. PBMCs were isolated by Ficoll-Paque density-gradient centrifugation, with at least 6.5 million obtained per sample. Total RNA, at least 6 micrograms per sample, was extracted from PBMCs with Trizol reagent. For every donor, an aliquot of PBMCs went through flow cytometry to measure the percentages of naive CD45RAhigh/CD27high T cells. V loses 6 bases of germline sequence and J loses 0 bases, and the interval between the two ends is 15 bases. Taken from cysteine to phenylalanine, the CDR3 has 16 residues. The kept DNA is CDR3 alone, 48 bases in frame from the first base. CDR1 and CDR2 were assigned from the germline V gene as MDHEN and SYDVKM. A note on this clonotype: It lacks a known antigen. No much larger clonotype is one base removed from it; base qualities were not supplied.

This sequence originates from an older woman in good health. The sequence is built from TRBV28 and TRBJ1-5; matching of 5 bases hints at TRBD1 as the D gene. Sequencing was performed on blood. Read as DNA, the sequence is TGTGCCAGCAGATTTGGGAGGGACTATAGCAATCAGCCCCAGCATTTT. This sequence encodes CASRFGRDYSNQPQHF.